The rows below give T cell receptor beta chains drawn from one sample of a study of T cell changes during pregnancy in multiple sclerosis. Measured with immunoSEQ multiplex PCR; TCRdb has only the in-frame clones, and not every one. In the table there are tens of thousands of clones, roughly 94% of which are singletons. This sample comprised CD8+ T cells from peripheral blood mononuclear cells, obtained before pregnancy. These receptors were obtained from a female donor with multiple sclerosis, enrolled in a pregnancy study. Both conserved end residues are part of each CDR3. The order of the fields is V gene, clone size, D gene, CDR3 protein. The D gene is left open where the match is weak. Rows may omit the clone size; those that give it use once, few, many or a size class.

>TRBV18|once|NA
CASSPPVQARGTDTQYF
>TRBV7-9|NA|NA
CASEEGTGELFF
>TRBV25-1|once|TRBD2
CASSLAGARDTQYF
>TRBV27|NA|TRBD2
CASSKEPSGSNEQFF
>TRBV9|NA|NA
CASSASQFPTTNQETQYF
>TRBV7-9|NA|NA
CASSSTERSSYNEQFF
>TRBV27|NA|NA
CASSLDSSSGYTF
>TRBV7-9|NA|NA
CASSLPFNEQFF
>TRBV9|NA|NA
CASSVAPDGTLNEKLFF
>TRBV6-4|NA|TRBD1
CASGPRTGPPEAFF
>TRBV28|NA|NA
CASSLSQSGNDGYTF
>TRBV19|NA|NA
CASSRGSADGYTF
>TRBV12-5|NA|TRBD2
CASGLGVRLAGVNNEQFF
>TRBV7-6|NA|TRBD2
CASSPGAGTTAKSGANVLTF
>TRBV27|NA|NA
CASSPRRHNYEQYF
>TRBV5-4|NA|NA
CASSLGPGFVHEQYF
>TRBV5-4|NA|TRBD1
CASSLAGTGLTNEQFF
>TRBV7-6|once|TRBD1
CASSARGTGGPTNEKLFF
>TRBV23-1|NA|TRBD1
CASIPSRDRVWRPEAFF
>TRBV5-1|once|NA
CASSLYLSYEQYF
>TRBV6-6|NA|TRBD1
CASSQGGRTDEAFF
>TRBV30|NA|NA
CAWSVGLTDGNTIYF
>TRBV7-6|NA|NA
CASSLESITGIYNEQFF
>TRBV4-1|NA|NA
CASSPAGGGQFF
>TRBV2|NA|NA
CASSEAQGWQAPFF
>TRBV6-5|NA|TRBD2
CASSPGLAGPTEQFF
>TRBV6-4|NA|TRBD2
CASSAIAGGQDTQYF
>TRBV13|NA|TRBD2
CASSLSGGTDTQYF
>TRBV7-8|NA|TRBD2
CASRRNSGSREQFF
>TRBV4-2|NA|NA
CASSLSQGSGGNTIYF
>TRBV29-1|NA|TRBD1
CSVEYVGGRTTGELFF
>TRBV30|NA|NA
CAWSVLGGPYTEAFF
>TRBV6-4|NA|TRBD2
CASSGGLASTDTQYF
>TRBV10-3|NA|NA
CAIRNRSAGRYYEQYF
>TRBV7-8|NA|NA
CASSWGLTYNEQFF
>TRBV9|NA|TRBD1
CASSVLPGGSYEQYF
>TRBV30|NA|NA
CAWGGVTGSYGYTF
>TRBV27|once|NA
CASRTPSSYNEQFF
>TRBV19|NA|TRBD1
CASSIMGQSTDTQYF
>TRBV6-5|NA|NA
CASSPSARQRNEQFF
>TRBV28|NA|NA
CASSLEGALNTEAFF
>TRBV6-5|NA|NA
CASSLFEGGEKLFF
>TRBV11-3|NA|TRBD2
CASSLGLAGSSYNEQFF
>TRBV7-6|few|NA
CASSLDSNSGNTIYF
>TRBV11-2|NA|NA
CASSLDAGGPYEQYF
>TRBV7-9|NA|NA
CASSPRQGGTGELFF
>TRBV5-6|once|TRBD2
CASSSPGLAVNEQFF
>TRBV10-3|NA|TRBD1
CAISTGAGGQPQHF